This T cell receptor beta chain is from a study of T-cell memory formation after mild COVID-19. Study information: Largely, TCR clusters stayed within a single donor. General study points: A balance of CD4 and CD8 characterized clones contracting day 15 to 85, whereas later expanders leaned CD4+.

Constant-segment primers and 5'RACE yielded cDNA libraries for TCR alpha and TCR beta, each carrying sample barcodes and UMIs. TCRdb reprocessed the 5' RACE reads via MiXCR and lists one record per CDR3 protein. This repertoire shows 350,000 or so distinct CDR3 sequences, 20% to 25% found once; its top ten account for over 20%. The sample holds many counts of this clonotype. Its target is not known. The length of the CDR3 is 15 residues. Germline values: CDR1 SGHRS, CDR2 YFSETQ. The V end was cut by 3 bases, the J end by 7 bases, with 20 bases between. This TCR was recovered from a man between 18 and 35 years old who had mild COVID-19 (a few samples of this study predate the infection). Cell type and time point are not known. V usage is TRBV5-1 and J usage is TRBJ2-7; D tentatively reads TRBD1 or TRBD2 (5 bases each). Sequenced: PBMCs or a T cell subset sorted from them (not recorded which). The CDR3 nucleotides read TGCGCCAGCAGCTCCGAAGGGGCCACTACGGGGGAGCAGTACTTC. It translates to CASSSEGATTGEQYF.